The 20 T cell receptor beta chains below come from one sample, sequenced in a study of human T cells and chemical hapten exposure. Time point specified: pre-sensitization, week 0. Treatment indicated: therapeutic diphenylcyclopropenone sensitization with weekly scalp DPC. TCRdb passed the RACE reads through MiXCR, listing each CDR3 protein once. Here the sample spans about 80,000 distinct CDR3 sequences, 13% to 15% being singletons. Source: whole blood, taken in connection with sensitization to the hapten diphenylcyclopropenone (DPC). The receptors were gathered from a woman in her forties or fifties with alopecia areata. Some clones in this sample may be carry-over from other donors' samples.

This clonotype is classed as medium-sized (0.01 to 0.1%). The rearrangement links TRBV20-1 to TRBJ2-3, with 8 bases aligning to TRBD2. V was pared by 3 bases and J by 1 base, with 3 bases of the junction left unmatched. The germline gives CDR1 DFQATT, CDR2 SNEGSKA (reference sequence). The CDR3 loop spans 14 amino acids. The CDR3 nucleotides read TGCAGTGCTAGGCCAGCGGGAGGCACAGATACGCAGTATTTT. Its protein is CSARPAGGTDTQYF.

The chain is built from TRBV11-2 and TRBJ2-7, with 9 bases matching TRBD1. Germline V lookup: CDR1 SGHAT, CDR2 FQNNGV. The CDR3 extends over 15 amino acids. Trimming removed 5 bases from V and 2 bases from J; junction bases left unmatched: 7. Here the CDR3 reads CASSRDRAGPYEQYF. CDR3 DNA sequence: TGTGCCAGCAGCCGGGACAGGGCAGGACCCTACGAGCAGTACTTC.

In its sample, this clonotype was seen many times. The chain combines TRBV3-1 with TRBJ2-1; no reliable D call. Germline V gives CDR1 LGHDT, CDR2 YNNKEL (reference sequence). The germline V and J ends were trimmed by 2 bases and 10 bases, with 12 bases remaining between them. The CDR3 sequence is 13 residues long. The CDR3 loop reads CASSQTPLPEQFF. The CDR3, as DNA: TGTGCCAGCAGCCAAACTCCGCTCCCCGAGCAGTTCTTC.

This clonotype has just a few counts. The chain employs TRBV11-2 and TRBJ1-3; possibly TRBD1 for D (5 bases). The V gene lost 1 base and the J gene lost 2 bases, with 9 bases spanning the gap. The CDR3 consists of 15 residues. Per the germline V gene, CDR1 is SGHAT and CDR2 is FQNNGV. The CDR3 DNA reads TGTGCCAGCAGCTTAGCAGGGCGCCCTGGAAACACCATATATTTT. Translation gives CASSLAGRPGNTIYF.

The chain couples TRBV5-6 to TRBJ1-4, with D possibly TRBD1 on 6 matching bases. V shed 4 bases and J shed 7 bases, with 14 bases lying between them. The CDR3 has 14 residues. The germline gives CDR1 SGHDT, CDR2 YYEEEE. DNA for the CDR3: TGTGCCAGCAGCCTAAGGGACACCCCTGAAAAACTGTTTTTT. Protein sequence: CASSLRDTPEKLFF.

This clonotype showed up many times. The J gene is TRBJ2-7, the V gene TRBV7-8; perhaps TRBD1 as D (6 bases). Germline V gene lookup returns CDR1 SGHVS and CDR2 FQNEAQ. The ends were cut back, 8 bases at V and 1 base at J, with 9 bases in the middle. The CDR3 runs to 12 residues. CDR3 amino acids: CASQGPSYEQYF. For the CDR3, the DNA is TGTGCCAGCCAGGGGCCTTCCTACGAGCAGTACTTC.

This sequence joins TRBV9 and TRBJ2-7; D gene uncertain. The germline V gene has CDR1 SGDLS and CDR2 YYNGEE. The CDR3 loop spans 14 amino acids. V lost 4 bases, J lost 3 bases, and 14 bases lay in between. The CDR3 spells CASSPADSLYEQYF. The CDR3 DNA sequence: TGTGCCAGCAGCCCCGCCGATTCTCTCTACGAGCAGTACTTC.

This clonotype has just a few counts. This CDR3 is CASSFGAEAYEQYF. CDR3 coding DNA: TGTGCCAGCAGCTTCGGGGCCGAAGCCTACGAGCAGTACTTC. The J gene is TRBJ2-7, the V gene TRBV7-2, with D perhaps matching TRBD1 or TRBD2 (5 bases each). The V end was cut by 3 bases, the J end by 2 bases, with 11 bases between. CDR1 and CDR2 (germline): SGHTA, FQGNSA. This CDR3 spans 14 amino acids.

This clonotype was picked up a small number of times. The CDR3 DNA reads TGTGCCAGCAGGACTAGCGGGGGCACAGATACGCAGTATTTT. Protein: CASRTSGGTDTQYF. V and J are TRBV6-5 and TRBJ2-3; 11 bases map to TRBD2. The V and J ends lost 6 bases and 1 base, in that order; junction bases with no gene match: 0. This CDR3 has 14 amino acids. CDR1 is MNHEY and CDR2 is SVGAGI in the germline V gene.

V and J are TRBV12-3 or TRBV12-4 and TRBJ1-5; D is ambiguous. V was trimmed by 2 bases and J by 4 bases, leaving 9 bases between them. This CDR3 spans 14 amino acids. CDR3 coding DNA: TGTGCCAGCAGTTTAAAAACCCAAAATCAGCCCCAGCATTTT. It yields the protein CASSLKTQNQPQHF.

The V call is TRBV29-1, the J call TRBJ1-1; 7 nucleotides line up with TRBD1. The CDR3 has 13 residues. With 6 bases clipped from V and 4 bases from J, the junction kept 8 bases outside the gene matches. Germline CDR1 reads SQVTM; CDR2 reads ANQGSEA. The CDR3 nucleotides are TGCAGCGTCACACCGGGGACAGCCACTGAAGCTTTCTTT. Translation gives CSVTPGTATEAFF.

This clonotype appeared many times. The CDR3 region has the DNA TGTGCCAGCGAAACCGGGACTAGCGTCTCCGAGCAGTACTTC. It codes for CASETGTSVSEQYF. The rearrangement uses TRBV2 and TRBJ2-7; 10 nucleotides align to TRBD2. With V trimmed by 8 bases and J by 6 bases, 10 bases remained unmatched. The CDR3 is made up of 14 amino acids. The germline V gene has CDR1 SNHLY and CDR2 FYNNEI.

A few counts support this clonotype. The rearrangement links TRBV6-5 to TRBJ2-5, with TRBD1 matching 7 bases. CDR1 and CDR2 from the germline V gene are MNHEY and SVGAGI. V gave up 6 bases and J gave up 2 bases; unmatched junction bases: 9. There are 15 residues in the CDR3. CDR3 coding DNA: TGTGCCAGCAGCCCCCAGGGGGTTGGGCAAGAGACCCAGTACTTC. As protein: CASSPQGVGQETQYF.

This clonotype has only a few counts. The chain recombines TRBV5-4 with TRBJ2-1; TRBD1 agrees at 8 bases. J gave up 6 bases and V 3 bases, and 8 bases lay outside the gene matches. The germline V gene encodes CDR1 SGHNT and CDR2 YYREEE (reference sequence). This CDR3 comprises 15 residues. DNA of the CDR3: TGTGCCAGCAGCTCCTGGGACAGGAGGATCAATGAGCAGTTCTTC. Translation gives CASSSWDRRINEQFF. The variable domain in full, completed from reference TRBV5-4 and TRBJ2-1, reads ETGVTQSPTHLIKTRGQQVTLRCSSQSGHNTVSWYQQALGQGPQFIFQYYREEENGRGNFPPRFSGLQFPNYSSELNVNALELDDSALYLCASSSWDRRINEQFFGPGTRLTVL.

Only a few counts were recorded for this clonotype. The chain has TRBV6-2 or TRBV6-3 and TRBJ2-1; the D is unclear. V was cut by 6 bases and J by 7 bases, with 7 bases left in between. This CDR3 has 11 amino acids. The V gene's germline CDR1 is MNHEY and CDR2 SVGEGT. The CDR3 DNA follows: TGTGCCAGCAGCACCAGAAATGAGCAGTTCTTC. Protein product: CASSTRNEQFF.

This chain connects TRBV15 to TRBJ1-4; tentatively, D is TRBD1 (6 bases). The CDR3 consists of 14 residues. Germline CDR1 reads LNHNV; CDR2 reads YYDKDF (reference sequence). Deletions cut 5 bases from V and 4 bases from J, with 11 bases between. In nucleotides, the CDR3 is TGTGCCACCAGCGGACAGATAGATAATGAAAAACTGTTTTTT. Translating gives CATSGQIDNEKLFF.

This clonotype has only a few counts. This rearrangement joins TRBV11-3 to TRBJ2-1; TRBD2 might be the D (5 bases). CDR3 length: 12 residues. The germline gives CDR1 SGHNT, CDR2 YENEEA. V lost 5 bases, J lost 10 bases, and 12 bases lay in between. CDR3 sequence (DNA): TGTGCCAGCAGCCTTGGACTTGACGAGCAGTTCTTC. Translated: CASSLGLDEQFF. Using reference TRBV11-3 and TRBJ2-1 for the parts outside the CDR3, the full variable domain is EAGVVQSPRYKIIEKKQPVAFWCNPISGHNTLYWYLQNLGQGPELLIRYENEEAVDDSQLPKDRFSAERLKGVDSTLKIQPAELGDSAVYLCASSLGLDEQFFGPGTRLTVL.

This chain links TRBV6-1 with TRBJ1-5; D remains unclear. The CDR3 has 15 residues. The V and J ends lost 3 bases and 6 bases respectively, with 15 bases between them. The germline V gene has CDR1 MNHNS and CDR2 SASEGT. The chain's CDR3 is CASSEHVGLRQPQHF. The DNA for the CDR3 is TGTGCCAGCAGTGAGCACGTGGGTCTGCGTCAGCCCCAGCATTTT.

Ten or more counts support this clonotype. The V and J genes are TRBV7-8 and TRBJ1-1; D ambiguous. V was shortened by 5 bases and J by 1 base, with 11 bases between the two germline ends. The germline gives CDR1 SGHVS, CDR2 FQNEAQ. The CDR3 has 14 residues. CDR3: CASSPPTRNTEAFF. CDR3 sequence (DNA): TGTGCCAGCAGCCCGCCCACACGGAACACTGAAGCTTTCTTT.

This clonotype was counted between two and nine times. The genes are TRBV6-1 and TRBJ2-7, with TRBD2 identical over 11 bases. The J segment lost 1 base and the V segment lost 1 base, leaving 3 bases of the junction unmatched. Germline CDR1 MNHNS, CDR2 SASEGT. The CDR3 runs 16 residues. Here the CDR3 DNA reads TGTGCCAGCAGTGAAGGACTAGCGGGACTTTCCTACGAGCAGTACTTC. Amino acid sequence: CASSEGLAGLSYEQYF.